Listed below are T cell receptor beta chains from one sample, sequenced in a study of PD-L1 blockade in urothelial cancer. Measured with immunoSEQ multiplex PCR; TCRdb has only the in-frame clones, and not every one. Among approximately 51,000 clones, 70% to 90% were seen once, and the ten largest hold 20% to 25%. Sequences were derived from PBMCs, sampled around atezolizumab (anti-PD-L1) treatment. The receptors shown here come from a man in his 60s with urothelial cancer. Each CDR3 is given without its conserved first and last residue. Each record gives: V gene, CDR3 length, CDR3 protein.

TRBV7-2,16,ASSLTASGGFSTDTQY
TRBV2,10,ASRGQDYGYT
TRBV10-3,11,AIRTSSYNEQF
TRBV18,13,ASSPPSAGYNEQF
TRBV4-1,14,ASSSGVGTAMNIQY
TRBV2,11,ASGLAGIGEQF
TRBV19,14,ASSIDPTAGVYGYT
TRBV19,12,ASSIEGLPYGYT
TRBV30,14,AWSVMRGSSGNTIY
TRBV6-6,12,ASSLTGNKETQY
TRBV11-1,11,ASSPRGDYGYT
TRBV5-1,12,ASSLGGTGREQY
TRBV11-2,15,ASSSRLLTGGRTEAF
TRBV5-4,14,ASSLGGLSSYNEQF
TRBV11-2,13,ASSLGQGRNTEAF
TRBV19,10,ASSIGQRSYT
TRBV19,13,ASSPRGGRVHEQY
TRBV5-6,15,ASSPSISGTGVYGYT
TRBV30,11,AWGQGADTEAF
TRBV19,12,ASIGDFSGNTIY
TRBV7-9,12,ASSPTGGNTEAF
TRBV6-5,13,ASRSGRGYNSPLH
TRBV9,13,ASSPPGVLNYGYT
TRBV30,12,AWSQITGGALAF
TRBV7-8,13,ASTRPGLSTGELF
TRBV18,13,ASSPFGQGDAEAF
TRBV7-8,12,ASSPRRGYTEAF
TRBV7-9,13,ASSPAGTLSYEQY
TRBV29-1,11,SARQGRNTEAF
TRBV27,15,ASSFGRGFSDNSPLH
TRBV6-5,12,ASSYGTGIYGYT
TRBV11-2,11,ASSFRGEQPQH
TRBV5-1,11,ASSMDRGTEAF
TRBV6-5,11,ASSKQGADGYT
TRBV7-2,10,ASSHRGETQY
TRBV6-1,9,ASTKRDEAF
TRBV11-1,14,ASSLERQGPYNEQF
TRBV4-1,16,ASSQAGQGYFSGGELF
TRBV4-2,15,ASSQDVSLLSGYGYT
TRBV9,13,ASSVGGRWRYGYT
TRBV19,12,ASRTSTGMGGYT
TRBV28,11,ASTGGPRNEQF
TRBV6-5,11,ASRKLEVETQY
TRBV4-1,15,ASSQDWPSGSIYEQY
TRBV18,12,ASSPLQGGQPQH
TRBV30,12,ARKAGGLPGELF
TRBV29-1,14,SVDGPGMGNTGELF
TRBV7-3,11,ASSVTDQETQY
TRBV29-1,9,SVADSPEAF
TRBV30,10,ACVAGRETQY
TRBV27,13,ASSDTFSNGNTIY
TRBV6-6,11,ASSKGQPDEAF